Each of the 14 T cell receptor beta chains below was sequenced from the same sample in a study of blood T cell repertoires in COVID-19. Here immunoSEQ multiplex PCR was the method, and the copy in TCRdb shows in-frame clones only, minus some. The sample lists 250,000 or so clones, about 82% occurring once. Sequencing input: PBMCs or T cells enriched from blood (not recorded which). The origin of the receptors is a woman in her forties or fifties who had recovered from COVID-19.

This clone has a single count. The chain is built from TRBV7-8 and TRBJ1-2, with D perhaps matching TRBD1 (5 bases). The CDR3 is 14 amino acids. V lost 3 bases, J lost 7 bases, and 15 bases lay in between. Germline V CDR1 and CDR2: SGHVS, FQNEAQ. CDR3 in DNA: TGTGCCAGCAGCTTGGGTGGGGGGTCTATTGGCTACACCTTC. It translates to CASSLGGGSIGYTF.

The chain has TRBV29-1 and TRBJ2-7, with TRBD1 as a possible D gene (6 bases). Per germline, CDR1 SQVTM and CDR2 ANQGSEA. V lost 1 base to trimming and J lost 2 bases, with 9 bases between them. The length of the CDR3 is 13 residues. CDR3 nucleotide sequence: TGCAGCGTTGAAGCCGGACAGACCTACGAGCAGTACTTC. Translated: CSVEAGQTYEQYF.

The J gene is TRBJ1-2, the V gene TRBV4-2; D is perhaps TRBD1 (6 bases). CDR1 is LGHNA and CDR2 is YNFKEQ in the germline V gene. CDR3 length: 14 amino acids. Trimming took off 0 bases at V and 4 bases at J, with 9 bases between the two ends. The CDR3 region has the DNA TGTGCCAGCAGCCAAGACGACAGGCTCTATGGCTACACCTTC. Translated: CASSQDDRLYGYTF.

The rearrangement uses TRBV19 and TRBJ2-3; a weak D match, TRBD2 (7 bases). V dropped 3 bases and J dropped 7 bases, with 11 bases sitting between them. CDR1 LNHDA and CDR2 SQIVND come from the germline V gene (reference sequence). This CDR3 has 13 amino acids. The DNA of the CDR3 is TGTGCCAGTAGTATGGCGGGGGCCTATACGCAGTATTTT. This encodes CASSMAGAYTQYF.

The chain uses TRBV9 and TRBJ1-2; perhaps TRBD1 as D (5 bases). The germline V and J ends were trimmed by 0 bases and 5 bases, with 11 bases remaining between them. This CDR3 spans 14 amino acids. CDR1 SGDLS and CDR2 YYNGEE come from the germline V gene. In DNA, the CDR3 is TGTGCCAGCAGCGTAGGTTTGGAGGGGTATGGCTACACCTTC. This translates into CASSVGLEGYGYTF.

This chain links TRBV7-9 with TRBJ2-1; perhaps TRBD1 as D (6 bases). Trimming left V 5 bases short and J 8 bases short, with 10 bases between. CDR3 length: 12 residues. Germline CDR1 SEHNR, CDR2 FQNEAQ (reference sequence). This CDR3 is CASSLGAYEQFF. DNA for the CDR3: TGTGCCAGCAGCCTGGGGGCTTATGAGCAGTTCTTC.

The chain carries TRBV21-1 and TRBJ1-1; TRBD1 is the table's D call and was not checked against the DNA. TRBV21-1 is given as a pseudogene. The CDR3 contains 14 residues. CDR3 sequence reads: CASSKPGEYGEAFF. CDR3 nucleotides: TGTGCCAGCAGCAAGCCAGGGGAATATGGTGAAGCTTTCTTT.

The V gene is TRBV28, the J gene TRBJ1-1; 11 bases map to TRBD1. This CDR3 spans 16 amino acids. Per the germline V gene, CDR1 is MDHEN and CDR2 is SYDVKM. V shed 1 base, J shed 2 bases, and the junction held 3 bases outside the gene matches. In nucleotides, the CDR3 is TGTGCCAGCAGTTTATCTGGACAGGGGGCCAACACTGAAGCTTTCTTT. It specifies CASSLSGQGANTEAFF.

This rearrangement joins TRBV19 to TRBJ1-2, with TRBD1 as a possible D gene (5 bases). The CDR3 covers 15 residues. The V end lost 4 bases, the J end lost 5 bases, and 17 bases lay between the germline ends. The V gene's germline CDR1 is LNHDA and CDR2 SQIVND (reference sequence). The CDR3 bases are TGTGCCAGTAGTACTCGACAGCCGGACGGATATGGCTACACCTTC. This gives the protein CASSTRQPDGYGYTF. The complete variable domain, with remaining parts taken from reference TRBV19 and TRBJ1-2, reads DGGITQSPKYLFRKEGQNVTLSCEQNLNHDAMYWYRQDPGQGLRLIYYSQIVNDFQKGDIAEGYSVSREKKESFPLTVTSAQKNPTAFYLCASSTRQPDGYGYTFGSGTRLTVV.

The chain has TRBV13 and TRBJ2-1, with 12 nucleotides matching TRBD2. V was clipped by 5 bases and J by 3 bases; unmatched bases: 2. Germline CDR1 is PRHDT and CDR2 is FYEKMQ (reference sequence). The CDR3 sequence is 15 residues long. The CDR3 protein is CASSPTSGGYNEQFF. Written as DNA, the CDR3 is TGTGCCAGCAGCCCGACTAGCGGGGGCTACAATGAGCAGTTCTTC.

This sequence joins TRBV18 and TRBJ2-7; 10 bases are shared with TRBD2. The V and J ends lost 8 bases and 0 bases, in that order; junction bases with no gene match: 4. CDR3 length: 14 residues. Germline V gene lookup returns CDR1 KGHSH and CDR2 LQKENI. CDR3 region: CASRSSGSSYEQYF. Written as DNA, the CDR3 is TGTGCCAGCAGATCTAGCGGGAGCTCCTACGAGCAGTACTTC. The full variable domain, its missing parts supplied by reference TRBV18 and TRBJ2-7, is NAGVMQNPRHLVRRRGQEARLRCSPMKGHSHVYWYRQLPEEGLKFMVYLQKENIIDESGMPKERFSAEFPKEGPSILRIQQVVRGDSAAYFCASRSSGSSYEQYFGPGTRLTVT.

The rearrangement links TRBV2 to TRBJ2-1; 14 nucleotides agree with TRBD2. Germline-derived CDR1 and CDR2 are SNHLY and FYNNEI. J was trimmed by 7 bases and V by 8 bases; bases with no gene match: 10. The CDR3 length is 16 residues. The CDR3, as DNA: TGTGCCAGCGGACGAGGACTAGCGGGAGGAGCGAATGAGCAGTTCTTC. It codes for CASGRGLAGGANEQFF.

V and J are TRBV20-1 and TRBJ1-2; D is possibly TRBD1 (6 bases). Germline assignment: CDR1 DFQATT and CDR2 SNEGSKA (reference sequence). Trimming removed 3 bases at V and 8 bases at J, with 13 bases between. The CDR3 runs 12 residues. Written as DNA, the CDR3 is TGCAGTGCTAGTTTAACAGGGAGCGGCTACACCTTC. Translating gives CSASLTGSGYTF.

DNA for the CDR3: TGTGCCAGCAGCCTGTACCCCGGGACAGAGTTTAATTCACCCCTCCACTTT. Translating gives CASSLYPGTEFNSPLHF. The chain employs TRBV3-1 (or the pseudogene TRBV3-2) and TRBJ1-6, with 7 bases that match TRBD1. Germline V gene data show CDR1 as LGHDT and CDR2 as YNNKEL (reference sequence). The CDR3 spans 17 residues. V gave up 4 bases and J gave up 6 bases; unmatched junction bases: 12.